A selection of T cell receptor beta chains follows, all from one sample in a study of spatial heterogeneity in lung cancer. TCRdb fed the 5' RACE reads into MiXCR, producing one record per CDR3 protein. Among about 82,000 distinct CDR3 sequences listed, around 12% were seen once. The sequencing used PBMCs, collected at surgery. These receptor sequences come from a male donor with early-stage non-small cell lung cancer. CDR3s leave out the opening cysteine and the closing phenylalanine or tryptophan. The order of the fields is V gene, D gene, CDR3 protein. D genes are given only for firm matches.

>TRBV5-1|.
ASSLTVNTEAF
>TRBV18|.
ASSPGATDTQY
>TRBV27|.
ASSGWPDTQY
>TRBV19|.
ASSIGQWDGYT
>TRBV12-5|.
ASGSTTLTANQPQH
>TRBV3-1|.
ASSQVAGTEAF
>TRBV11-1|.
ASSGVWAGTGELF
>TRBV18|.
ASSPPAGPGYT
>TRBV7-2|.
ASRRAGSNQPQH
>TRBV4-1|TRBD1
ASSEEGAAF
>TRBV19|TRBD1
ASSIRGQGGYT
>TRBV20-1|.
SATPPGGQETQY
>TRBV11-2|TRBD2
ASSLLAGGNTDTQY
>TRBV12-3/TRBV12-4|.
ASSFRQGLNEKLF
>TRBV7-8|.
ASLLVADPLTSKNEKLF
>TRBV4-1|.
ASSQESYTDTQY
>TRBV4-2|.
ASTRGTSSGEAF
>TRBV4-1|TRBD2
ASSQDRLAGDTQY
>TRBV20-1|TRBD1
SARQSQQGATDTQY
>TRBV2|.
ASTKESGNTEAF
>TRBV5-1|.
ASSPGEGGTEAF
>TRBV6-2/TRBV6-3|.
ASSYPRHYGYT
>TRBV6-1|.
ASSAQSENTEAF
>TRBV7-2|TRBD1
ASSLPLDRGKGKTQY
>TRBV29-1|.
SVDMGKVGNEQF
>TRBV11-2|.
ASSWTESEQF
>TRBV20-1|TRBD2
SLPAGGPVIEQF
>TRBV11-2|.
ASSFPEAGELF
>TRBV7-9|.
ASSQPGSSYEQY
>TRBV9|TRBD2
ASSVEAGISYEQY
>TRBV5-1|.
ASSLMGPSTDTQY
>TRBV20-1|TRBD2
SARLALEQY
>TRBV6-4|TRBD2
ASSDSTSGRAEQF
>TRBV9|.
ASSAGGEGQPQH
>TRBV6-5|TRBD1
ASRAFGTGDEKLF
>TRBV20-1|.
SARGTEVGTEAF
>TRBV20-1|.
SAPARSGADTQY
>TRBV3-1|.
ASSLETQY
>TRBV10-3|.
AISESDPDSGTEQF
>TRBV20-1|TRBD1
SARAPDRGRSF
>TRBV29-1|.
SVIWVVRGDGYT
>TRBV13|TRBD2
ASSPGLAGAYNEQF
>TRBV20-1|.
SARDPGQPDSYNEQF
>TRBV2|TRBD1
ASSEPGGETDTQY
>TRBV29-1|TRBD1
SVFPGQVYNEQF
>TRBV23-1|.
ASSQPRET
>TRBV7-8|.
ASSRLSGFNQPQH
>TRBV9|.
ASSDGRAEYTEAF
>TRBV5-5|TRBD2
ASSAWGGITDTQY
>TRBV19|TRBD1
ASSSVTGGYNEQF
>TRBV6-2/TRBV6-3|.
ASSYSTEDEKLF
>TRBV7-3|.
ASSLSSTTDTQY
>TRBV29-1|.
SGVVADRFHNEQF
>TRBV5-4|.
ASSSTPNTEAF
>TRBV10-3|TRBD1
AISADRDRAGYT
>TRBV25-1|TRBD1
ASSSEPGQGIYEQY